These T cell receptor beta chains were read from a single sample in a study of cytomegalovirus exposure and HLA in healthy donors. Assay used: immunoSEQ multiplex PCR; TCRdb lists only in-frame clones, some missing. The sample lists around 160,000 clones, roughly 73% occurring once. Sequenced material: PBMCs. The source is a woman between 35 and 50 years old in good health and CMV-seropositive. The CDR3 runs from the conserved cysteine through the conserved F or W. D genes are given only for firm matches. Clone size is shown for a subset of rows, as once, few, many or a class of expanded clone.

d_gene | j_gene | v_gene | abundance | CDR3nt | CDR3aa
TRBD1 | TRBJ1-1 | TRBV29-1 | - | TGCAGCGCGACACGGGGACAGATGAACACTGAAGCTTTCTTT | CSATRGQMNTEAFF
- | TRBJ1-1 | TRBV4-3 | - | TGCGCCAGCAGCCAAGATTCGAGTCGCCCTGAAGCTTTCTTT | CASSQDSSRPEAFF
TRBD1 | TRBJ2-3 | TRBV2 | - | TGTGCCAGCATCCGGGACAGGGGACACACAGATACGCAGTATTTT | CASIRDRGHTDTQYF
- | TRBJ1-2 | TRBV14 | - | TGTGCCAGCAGCCAGGTACAGCTCTATGGCTACACCTTC | CASSQVQLYGYTF
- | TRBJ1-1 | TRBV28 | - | TGTGCCAGCAGTTTGGGGGGCGGGAGACCTGAGTTT | CASSLGGGRPEF
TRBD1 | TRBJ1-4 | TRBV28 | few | TGTGCCAGCAGTTTAGCTACAGGGGGCGCTAATGAAAAACTGTTTTTT | CASSLATGGANEKLFF
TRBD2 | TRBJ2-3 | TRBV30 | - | TGTGCCTGGAGTGTACTCAAGGAACTAGCGGGAGTTAATACGCAGTATTTT | CAWSVLKELAGVNTQYF
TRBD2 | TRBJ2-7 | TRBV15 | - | TGTGCCACCAGCAGAGGACTAGCGGGATCCTACGAGCAGTACTTC | CATSRGLAGSYEQYF
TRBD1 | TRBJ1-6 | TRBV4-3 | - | TGCGCCAGCAGCCGCACGGGACAGTATAATTCACCCCTCCACTTT | CASSRTGQYNSPLHF
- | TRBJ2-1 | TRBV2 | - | TGTGCCAGCAGGGGGCCCGATGGCGATGAGCAGTTCTTC | CASRGPDGDEQFF
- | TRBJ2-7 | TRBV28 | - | TGTGCCAGCAGTTTTGGCACCCTCTACGAGCAGTACTTC | CASSFGTLYEQYF
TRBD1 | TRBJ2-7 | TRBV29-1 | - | TGCAGCGTTGTGGGGGGACAGGGGGCCGACGAGCAGTACTTC | CSVVGGQGADEQYF
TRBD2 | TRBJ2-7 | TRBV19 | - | TGTGCCAGTACCCCCACCGGGGCGGGAGCCTACGAGCAGTACTTC | CASTPTGAGAYEQYF
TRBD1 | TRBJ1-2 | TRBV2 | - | TGTGCCAGCAGCGCGACAGGGATGGCGTATGGCTACACCTTC | CASSATGMAYGYTF
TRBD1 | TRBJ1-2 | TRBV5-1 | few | TGCGCCAGCAGCGGACAGGGGGGCTATGGCTACACCTTC | CASSGQGGYGYTF
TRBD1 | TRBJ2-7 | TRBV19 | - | TGTGCCAGTAGTATAACAGGGGTTGGCTCCTACGAGCAGTACTTC | CASSITGVGSYEQYF
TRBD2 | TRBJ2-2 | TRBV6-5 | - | TGTGCCAGCAACCAGGCTAGCGGGAGTGGGGAGCTGTTTTTT | CASNQASGSGELFF
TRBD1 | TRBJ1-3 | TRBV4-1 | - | TGCGCCAGCAGCCTCAGTGACAGGGTCGGCTCTGGAAACACCATATATTTT | CASSLSDRVGSGNTIYF
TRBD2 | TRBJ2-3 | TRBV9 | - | TGTGCCAGCAGCGTTGGGGTTGGCGGGAGGGCCGGAGATACGCAGTATTTT | CASSVGVGGRAGDTQYF
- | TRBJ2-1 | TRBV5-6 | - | TGTGCCAGCAGCTGGGGGAGGAAAGGCTACAATGAGCAGTTCTTC | CASSWGRKGYNEQFF
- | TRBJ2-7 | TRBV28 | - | TGTGCCAGCAGTTCTAACCGATGGACTACCTCCTACGAGCAGTACTTC | CASSSNRWTTSYEQYF
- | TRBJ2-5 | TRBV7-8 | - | TGTGCCAGCAGACCACGAGCGTGGGACACACAAGAGACCCAGTACTTC | CASRPRAWDTQETQYF
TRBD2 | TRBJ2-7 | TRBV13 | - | TGTGCCAGCAGCTTTCATCGGACTAGCGGCTACGAGCAGTACTTC | CASSFHRTSGYEQYF
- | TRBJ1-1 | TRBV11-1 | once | TGTGCCAGCAGCGAAAACAGGAATGAAGCTTTCTTT | CASSENRNEAFF
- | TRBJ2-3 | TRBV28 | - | TGTGCCAGCAGTTTAACCCAGGGCACAGATACGCAGTATTTT | CASSLTQGTDTQYF
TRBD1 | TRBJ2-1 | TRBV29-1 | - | TGCAGCGTTGAAAGCGGGACAGGGGGGAACAATGAGCAGTTCTTC | CSVESGTGGNNEQFF
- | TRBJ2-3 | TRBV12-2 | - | TGTGCAAGTCGCTCCGAAGCGGGAGGAACAGATACGCAGTATTTT | CASRSEAGGTDTQYF
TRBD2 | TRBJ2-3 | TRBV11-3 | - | TGTGCCAGCAGCACGGGACTAGCGGGAGTAGGCACAGATACGCAGTATTTT | CASSTGLAGVGTDTQYF
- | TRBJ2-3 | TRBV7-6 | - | TGTGCCAGCAGCTTAGCCCCGCGCGGCACAGATACGCAGTATTTT | CASSLAPRGTDTQYF
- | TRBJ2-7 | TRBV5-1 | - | TGCGCCAGCAGTGCCGGGTACGAGCAGTACTTC | CASSAGYEQYF
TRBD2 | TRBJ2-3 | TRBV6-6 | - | TGTGCCAGCAGATATAGCGGGAGTGGGGCAGATACGCAGTATTTT | CASRYSGSGADTQYF
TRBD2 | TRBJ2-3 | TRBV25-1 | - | TGTGCCAGCAGAAACAGCGGGAGGGCCGATACGCAGTATTTT | CASRNSGRADTQYF
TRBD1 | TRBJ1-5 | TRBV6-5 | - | TGTGCCAGCAGGACGACAGGGGGCAATCAGCCCCAGCATTTT | CASRTTGGNQPQHF
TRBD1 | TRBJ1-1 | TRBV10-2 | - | TGCGCCAGCAGAACCGAGGACAGGGTCGGCACTGAAGCTTTCTTT | CASRTEDRVGTEAFF
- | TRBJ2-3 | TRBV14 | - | TGTGCCAGCAGCCAAGATTTGTCGGATACGCAGTATTTT | CASSQDLSDTQYF
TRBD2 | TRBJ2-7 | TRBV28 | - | TGTGCCAGCAGTTTACGCGGGAGGGGGTACTTC | CASSLRGRGYF
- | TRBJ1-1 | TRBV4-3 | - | TGCGCCAGCAGCCAAGGAGGTTTCATGAACACTGAAGCTTTCTTT | CASSQGGFMNTEAFF
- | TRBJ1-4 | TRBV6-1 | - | TGTGCCAGCAGTGAAGCTCGGGGTTTTGAAAAACTGTTTTTT | CASSEARGFEKLFF
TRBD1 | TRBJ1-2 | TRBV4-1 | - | TGCGCCAGCAGCCGCCGAGCCCGACAGGGGAATTCTTATGGCTACACCTTC | CASSRRARQGNSYGYTF
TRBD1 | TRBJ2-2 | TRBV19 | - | TGTGCCAGTAGTATCGAACAGGGGGCCGGGGAGCTGTTTTTT | CASSIEQGAGELFF
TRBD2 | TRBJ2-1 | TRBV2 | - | TGTGCCAGCAGTGGCCCCAGAGCGGGGGGTGTTACAGGAGAGCAGTTCTTC | CASSGPRAGGVTGEQFF
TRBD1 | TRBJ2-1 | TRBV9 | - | TGTGCCAGCAGCGCCTCGACAGGGGGCGTCATCAATGAGCAGTTCTTC | CASSASTGGVINEQFF
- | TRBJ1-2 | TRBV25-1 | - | TGTGCCAGCAGTGAATCGGGGGGGTCTAGCTATGGCTACACCTTC | CASSESGGSSYGYTF
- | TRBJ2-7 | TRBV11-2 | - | TGTGCCAGCAGCAGGACGGCGGGGAACGAGCAGTACTTC | CASSRTAGNEQYF
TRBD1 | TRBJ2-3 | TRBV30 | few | TGTGCCTGGGGGAATAAAGGGACAGGGGCTAGCACAGATACGCAGTATTTT | CAWGNKGTGASTDTQYF
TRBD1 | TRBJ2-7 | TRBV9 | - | TGTGCCAGCAGCGTAGGGGACAGGGGTTACGAGCAGTACTTC | CASSVGDRGYEQYF
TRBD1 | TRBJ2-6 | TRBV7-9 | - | TGTGCCAGCAGTAGGCGACAGGGAAGTACCCTCTCTGGGGCCAACGTCCTGACTTTC | CASSRRQGSTLSGANVLTF
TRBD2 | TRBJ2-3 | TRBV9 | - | TGTGCCAGCAGCGAGGGACTAGCGGGAGTAGGCACAGATACGCAGTATTTT | CASSEGLAGVGTDTQYF
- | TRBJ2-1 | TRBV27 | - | TGTGCCAGCACCTCGGGAGCCGGGAATGAGCAGTTCTTC | CASTSGAGNEQFF
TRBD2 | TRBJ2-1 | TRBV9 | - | TGTGCCAGCAGCGTAGTCCCTAGCGGGAGCTCCTACAATGAGCAGTTCTTC | CASSVVPSGSSYNEQFF
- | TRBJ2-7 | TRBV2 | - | TGTGCCAGCCGAGCTAGTACGAGCTCCTACGAGCAGTACTTC | CASRASTSSYEQYF
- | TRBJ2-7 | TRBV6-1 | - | TGTGCCAGCAGTTCCACTTACAGGGACGGGGAGCAGTACTTC | CASSSTYRDGEQYF
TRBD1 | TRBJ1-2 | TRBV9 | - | TGTGCCAGCAGCGTAGCCCCTGACAGGGGGTCCGACTATGGCTACACCTTC | CASSVAPDRGSDYGYTF
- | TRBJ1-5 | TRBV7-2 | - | TGTGCCAGCAGCTCTGATCGGGGGCAGCCCCAGCATTTT | CASSSDRGQPQHF